This entry is about one TCR beta chain. What it recognizes is unknown. The data were produced by immunoSEQ multiplex PCR, yet TCRdb's version contains in-frame clones alone and is incomplete. The sample lists 20,000 to 25,000 clones; 85% to 90% were seen once. V lost 3 bases and J lost 5; bases outside the gene matches: 14. The CDR3 contains 18 residues. From germline, CDR1 is SGDLS and CDR2 YYNGEE. This sample is drawn from a study of T cells in localized non-small cell lung cancer. Whole-study results and caveats: Heterogeneity stays possible, as sequencing covered only one tumor region. Longer overall survival associated with higher blood T cell density; shorter survival with higher adjacent-lung clonality. Median detection of top 100 tumor clones in adjacent lung was 57 clones. Adjacent uninvolved lung tissue had the highest T cell clonality, exceeding tumor.

The sample here was PBMCs, taken before any cancer treatment. This receptor was taken from a man between 40 and 75 years old with stage II squamous cell lung carcinoma. The rearrangement joins TRBV9 to TRBJ1-3; 10 nucleotides align to TRBD1. The CDR3 is CASSESGGQGTTRNTIYF. CDR3 DNA: TGTGCCAGCAGCGAGAGTGGGGGACAGGGGACTACTAGAAACACCATATATTTT.